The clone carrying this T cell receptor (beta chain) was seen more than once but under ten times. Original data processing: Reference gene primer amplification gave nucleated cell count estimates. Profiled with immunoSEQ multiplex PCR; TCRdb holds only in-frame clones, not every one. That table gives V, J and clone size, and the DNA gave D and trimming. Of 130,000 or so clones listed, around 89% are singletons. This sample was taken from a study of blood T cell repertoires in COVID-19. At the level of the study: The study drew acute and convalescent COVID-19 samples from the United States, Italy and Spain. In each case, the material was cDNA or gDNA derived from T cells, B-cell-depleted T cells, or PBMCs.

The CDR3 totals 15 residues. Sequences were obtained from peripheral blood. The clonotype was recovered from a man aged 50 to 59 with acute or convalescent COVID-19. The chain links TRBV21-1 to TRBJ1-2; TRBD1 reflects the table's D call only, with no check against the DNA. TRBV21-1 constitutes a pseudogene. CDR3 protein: CASMQQDPEAYGYTF. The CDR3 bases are TGTGCCAGCATGCAACAGGACCCTGAGGCATATGGCTACACCTTC.